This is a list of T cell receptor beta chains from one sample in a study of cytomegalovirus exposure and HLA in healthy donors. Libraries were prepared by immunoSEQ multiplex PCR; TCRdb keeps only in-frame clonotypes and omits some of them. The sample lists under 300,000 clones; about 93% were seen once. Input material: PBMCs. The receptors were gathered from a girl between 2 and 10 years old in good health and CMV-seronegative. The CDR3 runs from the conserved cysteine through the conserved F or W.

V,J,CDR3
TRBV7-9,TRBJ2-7,CASSPIAGGSNYEQYF
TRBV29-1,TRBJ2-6,CSVGGTDTGSGANVLTF
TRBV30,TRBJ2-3,CAWSISRITDTQYF
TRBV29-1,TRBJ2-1,CSSSGLYNEQFF
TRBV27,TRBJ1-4,CASSAGSSRRKLFF
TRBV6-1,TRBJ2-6,CASSAGQAAGANVLTF
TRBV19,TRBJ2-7,CASSSTAPYEQYF
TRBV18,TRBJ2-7,CASSPRNSGSSYEQYF
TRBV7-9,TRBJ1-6,CASSSESHLNSPLHF
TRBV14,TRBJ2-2,CASSQDQRAGAIGELFF
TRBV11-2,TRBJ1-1,CASSFANRGGAEAFF
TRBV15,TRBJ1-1,CATSRGVMNTEAFF
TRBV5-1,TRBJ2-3,CASSFGQGTGDTQYF